This entry lists 29 T cell receptor beta chains sequenced from one sample in a study of control samples from healthy donors and cancer patients. The assay was immunoSEQ multiplex PCR, and TCRdb's table has in-frame clones only and misses some. The sample has tens of thousands of clones, 85% to 95% seen once. Sequences were obtained from PBMCs. The receptors were sampled from a woman aged 35 to 49 with head and neck cancer.

The V call is TRBV7-9, the J call TRBJ2-7, with D unresolved. V was shortened by 4 bases and J by 2 bases, with 9 bases between the two germline ends. Per the germline V gene, CDR1 is SEHNR and CDR2 is FQNEAQ (reference sequence). The CDR3 runs to 13 residues. CDR3 bases: TGTGCCAGCAGCTGGGATTCCCCCTACGAGCAGTACTTC. It is translated as CASSWDSPYEQYF.

The count of this clone is one. At one end the junction does not follow the germline gene, possibly because of a read error. The chain links TRBV15 to TRBJ1-3; possible D gene TRBD1, 6 bases. Germline V gene lookup returns CDR1 LNHNV and CDR2 YYDKDF (reference sequence). The CDR3 totals 14 residues. CDR3 nucleotides: TGTGCCACCAGCAGAGATCCACAGGGCGGTCGAAGGGATTTT. Its protein product is CATSRDPQGGRRDF.

The chain employs TRBV19 and TRBJ1-1, with D possibly TRBD1 on 5 matching bases. V lost 1 base, J lost 4 bases, and 10 bases lay in between. This CDR3 is built from 14 residues. Germline V gene lookup returns CDR1 LNHDA and CDR2 SQIVND (reference sequence). CDR3 protein: CASSIGGRRTEAFF. DNA for the CDR3: TGTGCCAGTAGTATAGGGGGGAGACGCACTGAAGCTTTCTTT.

This chain links TRBV19 with TRBJ1-1, with 7 bases that match TRBD1. The CDR3 runs 13 residues. From germline, CDR1 is LNHDA and CDR2 SQIVND (reference sequence). With 7 bases clipped from V and 5 bases from J, the junction kept 7 bases outside the gene matches. CDR3 DNA sequence: TGTGCCAGTATTCCACAGGGGTGGACTGAAGCTTTCTTT. Translating it yields CASIPQGWTEAFF.

The chain employs TRBV30 and TRBJ2-4; 7 bases are shared with TRBD1. Per germline, CDR1 GTSNPN and CDR2 SVGIG (reference sequence). The CDR3 consists of 12 residues. Trimming at V came to 7 bases and at J to 4 bases, leaving 4 bases not matched to a gene. The CDR3 coding sequence is TGTGCCTTGGGACAGACAAAAAACATTCAGTACTTC. The encoded protein is CALGQTKNIQYF.

V gene TRBV30 combines with J gene TRBJ2-2; no clear D gene. The CDR3 totals 15 residues. The germline CDR1 and CDR2 sequences are GTSNPN and SVGIG (reference sequence). Trimming stripped 6 bases from V and 4 bases from J, with 18 bases between. CDR3 DNA sequence: TGTGCCTGCTCGGGCCGAATCCGGTCCACCGGGGAGCTGTTTTTT. Residues: CACSGRIRSTGELFF.

The chain employs TRBV29-1 and TRBJ1-4; the match to TRBD1 covers 8 bases. With 5 bases clipped from V and 2 bases from J, the junction kept 1 base outside the gene matches. CDR3 length: 13 amino acids. Germline V lookup: CDR1 SQVTM, CDR2 ANQGSEA. CDR3 in amino acids: CSVRTGTNEKLFF. The CDR3 nucleotides are TGCAGCGTTCGGACAGGGACTAATGAAAAACTGTTTTTT. Using reference TRBV29-1 and TRBJ1-4 for the parts outside the CDR3, the full variable domain is SAVISQKPSRDICQRGTSLTIQCQVDSQVTMMFWYRQQPGQSLTLIATANQGSEATYESGFVIDKFPISRPNLTFSTLTVSNMSPEDSSIYLCSVRTGTNEKLFFGSGTQLSVL.

The J gene is TRBJ2-7, the V gene TRBV30; D remains ambiguous. V gave up 6 bases and J gave up 3 bases, with 12 bases separating them. CDR1 and CDR2 from the germline V gene are GTSNPN and SVGIG (reference sequence). This CDR3 region has 12 residues. CDR3 sequence (DNA): TGTGCCTGCGGTGTGTTAAACTACGAGCAGTACTTC. Translating it yields CACGVLNYEQYF.

The chain has TRBV5-8 and TRBJ2-1, with 10 bases that match TRBD2. Trimming at V came to 1 base and at J to 9 bases, leaving 7 bases not matched to a gene. CDR1 and CDR2 (germline): SGHTS, YDEGEE. The CDR3 is 15 residues long. CDR3 in amino acids: CASSLILAGVGEQFF. The DNA for the CDR3 is TGTGCCAGCAGCTTGATCCTAGCGGGAGTGGGTGAGCAGTTCTTC.

The chain is built from TRBV5-4 and TRBJ2-5; a possible D gene is TRBD1 (7 bases). CDR3 length: 13 residues. V lost 4 bases to trimming and J lost 2 bases, with 9 bases between them. CDR1 is SGHNT and CDR2 is YYREEE in the germline V gene (reference sequence). This CDR3 is CASSAGQQETQYF. The CDR3 DNA is TGTGCCAGCAGCGCGGGACAGCAAGAGACCCAGTACTTC.

The chain recombines TRBV6-5 with TRBJ1-2; no definite D call. This CDR3 is 15 amino acids long. V was pared by 0 bases and J by 4 bases, with 12 bases between. CDR1 is MNHEY and CDR2 is SVGAGI in the germline V gene. The CDR3 DNA reads as TGTGCCAGCAGTTACTCGATTCAACAATCCTATGGCTACACCTTC. Residues: CASSYSIQQSYGYTF.

This clone has a single count. This chain connects TRBV12-5 to TRBJ2-1; D is undetermined. V was pared by 7 bases and J by 0 bases, with 13 bases between. The CDR3 has 15 amino acids. CDR1 is LGHNT, CDR2 FRNRAP, per germline. The CDR3 DNA reads TGTGCTAGTGCCCAAGGAGCTAACTCCTACAATGAGCAGTTCTTC. It encodes CASAQGANSYNEQFF.

Regarding this clone: Other DNA sequences in the same sample also yield this CDR3. CDR3 protein: CASSLQGARNQPQHF. CDR3 nucleotide sequence: TGTGCCAGCAGTCTACAGGGGGCGCGCAATCAGCCCCAGCATTTT. The rearrangement links TRBV28 to TRBJ1-5, with 9 bases fitting TRBD1. V shed 5 bases and J 2 bases; nucleotides not matched to a gene: 4. Looked up from germline, CDR1 is MDHEN and CDR2 is SYDVKM. This CDR3 has 15 amino acids.

The CDR3 coding sequence is TGCGCCAGCAGCGAAGGGCGAGTCTATGGCTACACCTTC. Encoded protein: CASSEGRVYGYTF. This rearrangement joins TRBV4-1 to TRBJ1-2; D remains unclear. The V gene lost 5 bases and the J gene lost 4 bases, with 11 bases spanning the gap. Germline CDR1 is MGHRA and CDR2 is YSYEKL. The CDR3 totals 13 residues.

The chain links TRBV2 to TRBJ2-3; 8 positions match TRBD1. Germline loops: CDR1 SNHLY, CDR2 FYNNEI. The junction had 3 bases not matched to a gene; V was cut back by 8 bases and J by 5 bases. CDR3 length equals 12 residues. The CDR3 protein is CASQGAGDTQYF. In nucleotides, the CDR3 is TGTGCCAGCCAGGGGGCTGGAGATACGCAGTATTTT.

This clone was recorded once. The chain is built from TRBV30 and TRBJ2-7; 7 nucleotides agree with TRBD1. V lost 3 bases to trimming and J lost 3 bases; unmatched junction nucleotides: 2. This CDR3 has 12 residues. Germline lookup yields CDR1 GTSNPN and CDR2 SVGIG (reference sequence). The CDR3 region is CAWSRDSYEQYF. The DNA for the CDR3 is TGTGCCTGGAGCAGGGACAGCTACGAGCAGTACTTC. Complete variable domain (other parts from reference TRBV30 and TRBJ2-7): SQTIHQWPATLVQPVGSPLSLECTVEGTSNPNLYWYRQAAGRGLQLLFYSVGIGQISSEVPQNLSASRPQDRQFILSSKKLLLSDSGFYLCAWSRDSYEQYFGPGTRLTVT.

The genes are TRBV3-1 (or the pseudogene TRBV3-2) and TRBJ2-2; D remains ambiguous. Germline V gene data show CDR1 as LGHDT and CDR2 as YNNKEL (reference sequence). V shed 0 bases and J shed 5 bases, with 16 bases lying between them. This CDR3 spans 17 amino acids. Here the CDR3 DNA reads TGTGCCAGCAGCCAAGATTATTTACGAGCCCCTACCGGGGAGCTGTTTTTT. As protein: CASSQDYLRAPTGELFF.

The J gene is TRBJ2-1, the V gene TRBV11-3; 14 bases agree with TRBD2. The V gene end was trimmed by 4 bases and the J gene end by 8 bases; junction bases not matched to a gene: 4. This CDR3 spans 15 amino acids. Germline loops: CDR1 SGHNT, CDR2 YENEEA. The CDR3 reads CASSSQGLAGDEQFF. The CDR3 DNA is TGTGCCAGCAGCTCCCAGGGACTAGCGGGGGATGAGCAGTTCTTC.

The chain carries TRBV12-3 or TRBV12-4 and TRBJ1-2; maybe TRBD1 (5 bases). This CDR3 has 13 residues. Trimming stripped 5 bases from V and 12 bases from J, with 19 bases between. In DNA, the CDR3 is TGTGCCAGCAGTACCCTTCCCGGGACGTCCCACACCTTC. Translated: CASSTLPGTSHTF.

The rearrangement joins TRBV19 to TRBJ1-6; no clear D gene. The CDR3 length is 14 residues. Trimming took off 4 bases at V and 9 bases at J, with 13 bases between the two ends. Germline CDR1 is LNHDA and CDR2 is SQIVND (reference sequence). CDR3 bases: TGTGCCAGTAGTAGTGGGCCCTCGGGTTCACCCCTCCACTTT. Protein product: CASSSGPSGSPLHF.

The chain recombines TRBV28 with TRBJ2-2, with 10 positions matching TRBD1. This CDR3 has 15 amino acids. Trimming at V came to 4 bases and at J to 3 bases, leaving 2 bases not matched to a gene. Germline-derived CDR1 and CDR2 are MDHEN and SYDVKM. The CDR3 region is CASSSGTGDTGELFF. CDR3 nucleotides: TGTGCCAGCAGTTCCGGGACAGGGGACACCGGGGAGCTGTTTTTT.

The rearrangement joins TRBV5-4 to TRBJ2-7, with TRBD2 as a possible D gene (5 bases). Germline CDR1 is SGHNT and CDR2 is YYREEE (reference sequence). V lost 3 bases, J lost 1 base, and 20 bases lay in between. The CDR3 extends over 17 amino acids. CDR3: CASSSTSGPKRSYEQYF. CDR3 bases: TGTGCCAGCAGCTCAACTAGTGGCCCTAAGAGGTCCTACGAGCAGTACTTC.

The CDR3 DNA reads as TGTGCCAGCAGTGTGGTGGGACTAGTACACAATGAGCAGTTCTTC. Translated, it gives CASSVVGLVHNEQFF. The rearrangement links TRBV25-1 to TRBJ2-1, with TRBD2 identical over 8 bases. The germline V gene has CDR1 MGHDK and CDR2 SYGVNS. V dropped 4 bases and J dropped 5; count of bases not matched to a gene: 7. The CDR3 runs 15 residues.

The chain links TRBV6-5 to TRBJ1-6, with 7 bases lining up with TRBD1. Germline assignment: CDR1 MNHEY and CDR2 SVGAGI. The CDR3 extends over 13 amino acids. With 7 bases clipped from V and 7 bases from J, the junction kept 4 bases outside the gene matches. The CDR3 DNA follows: TGTGCCAGCACGAGACAGGGCAATTCACCCCTCCACTTT. This encodes CASTRQGNSPLHF.

This clone occurred once. The rearrangement uses TRBV18 and TRBJ2-7; TRBD1 matches 9 bases. CDR3 size: 14 residues. The germline V gene encodes CDR1 KGHSH and CDR2 LQKENI. After removal of 6 bases from V and 6 bases from J, the junction contained 9 bases not matched to a gene. CDR3 loop: CASSLGQGLVEQYF. CDR3 DNA sequence: TGTGCCAGCTCGTTGGGACAGGGTCTGGTCGAGCAGTACTTC.

The V call is TRBV7-9, the J call TRBJ2-2; 9 bases line up with TRBD1. The J segment lost 3 bases and the V segment lost 4 bases, leaving 6 bases of the junction unmatched. The CDR3 has 16 amino acids. Germline-derived CDR1 and CDR2 are SEHNR and FQNEAQ (reference sequence). Here the CDR3 reads CASSSPGQGYTGELFF. The CDR3 DNA is TGTGCCAGCAGCTCGCCGGGACAGGGATACACCGGGGAGCTGTTTTTT.

V is TRBV5-1 and J is TRBJ1-2; the D is unclear. Trimming stripped 2 bases from V and 4 bases from J, with 18 bases between. The CDR3 is 16 amino acids. Germline V gene lookup returns CDR1 SGHRS and CDR2 YFSETQ. The DNA for the CDR3 is TGCGCCAGCAGCTTTGGTACCGCAAATACTGGCTATGGCTACACCTTC. This gives the protein CASSFGTANTGYGYTF.

The genes are TRBV18 and TRBJ2-7, with a tentative D call TRBD2 (5 bases). Trimming cost V 3 bases and J 6 bases, with 21 bases left between them. Germline assignment: CDR1 KGHSH and CDR2 LQKENI. The length of the CDR3 is 16 residues. CDR3 nucleotides: TGTGCCAGCTCACCTCCCGGATCAGTCGTCCGGGGCGAGCAGTACTTC. Its translation is CASSPPGSVVRGEQYF.

V gene TRBV13 combines with J gene TRBJ1-1; 7 bases agree with TRBD1. The CDR3 is 16 amino acids. V trimming: 1 base; J trimming: 4 bases; junction bases outside the gene matches: 9. From germline, CDR1 is PRHDT and CDR2 FYEKMQ (reference sequence). This CDR3 reads CASSLVTGEGGTEAFF. In nucleotides, the CDR3 is TGTGCCAGCAGCTTAGTAACAGGGGAAGGAGGCACTGAAGCTTTCTTT.